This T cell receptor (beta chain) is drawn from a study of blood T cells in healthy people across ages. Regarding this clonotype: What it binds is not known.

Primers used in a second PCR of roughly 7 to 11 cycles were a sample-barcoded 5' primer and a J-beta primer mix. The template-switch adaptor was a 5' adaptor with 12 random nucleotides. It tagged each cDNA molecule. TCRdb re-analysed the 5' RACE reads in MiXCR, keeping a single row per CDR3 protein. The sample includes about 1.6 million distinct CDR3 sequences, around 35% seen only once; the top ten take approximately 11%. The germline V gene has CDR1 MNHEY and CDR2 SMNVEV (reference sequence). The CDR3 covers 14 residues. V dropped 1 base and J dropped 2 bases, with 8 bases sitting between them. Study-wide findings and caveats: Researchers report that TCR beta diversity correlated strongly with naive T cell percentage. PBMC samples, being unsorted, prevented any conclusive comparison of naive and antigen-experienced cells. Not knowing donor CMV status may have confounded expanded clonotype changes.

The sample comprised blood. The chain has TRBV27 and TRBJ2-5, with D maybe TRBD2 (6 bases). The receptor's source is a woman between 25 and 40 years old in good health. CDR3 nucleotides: TGTGCCAGCAGTTTATGGGCGGGGCAAGAGACCCAGTACTTC. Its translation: CASSLWAGQETQYF.